Below are 3 T cell receptor beta chains sequenced from a single sample in a study of blood T cells in healthy people across ages. Then a second PCR, running about 6 to 11 cycles, was carried out with a sample-barcoded 5' primer and a J-beta primer mix. TCRdb independently ran MiXCR on the 5' RACE reads; one entry per CDR3 protein. The table lists 450,000 to 650,000 distinct CDR3 sequences, 20% to 30% of them singletons. This same sample was also part of a study on T cells of mothers and their children.

Material: blood. These receptors were taken from a boy younger than 18 in good health.

V gene TRBV29-1 combines with J gene TRBJ1-1; 8 bases match TRBD1. Germline CDR1 and CDR2: SQVTM and ANQGSEA. Trimming removed 4 bases from V and 5 bases from J; junction bases left unmatched: 6. The CDR3 has 13 residues. The CDR3 coding sequence is TGCAGCGTTGTTACAGGGGGGCTGACTGAAGCTTTCTTT. Amino acids: CSVVTGGLTEAFF.

The gene calls are TRBV20-1 and TRBJ2-1; D may be TRBD2 (6 bases). Trimming removed 1 base from V and 2 bases from J, with 12 bases in between. This CDR3 region has 15 residues. From germline, CDR1 is DFQATT and CDR2 SNEGSKA (reference sequence). The CDR3 loop is CSARVTGVPYNEQFF. CDR3 in DNA: TGCAGTGCTAGAGTAACGGGGGTTCCCTACAATGAGCAGTTCTTC.

This chain connects TRBV20-1 to TRBJ2-3, with 12 bases aligning to TRBD2. With V trimmed by 5 bases and J by 8 bases, 17 bases remained unmatched. CDR1 and CDR2 from the germline V gene are DFQATT and SNEGSKA (reference sequence). The CDR3 sequence is 17 residues long. DNA for the CDR3: TGCAGTGCTGGGAAACCTAGCGGGAGGGCCGAGGAGGGTACGCAGTATTTT. Its protein product is CSAGKPSGRAEEGTQYF.